Shown below are 21 T cell receptor beta chains from a single sample sequenced in a study of T-cell memory formation after mild COVID-19. TCRdb analysed the 5' RACE reads with MiXCR anew, one entry per CDR3 protein. The repertoire holds 80,000 to 130,000 distinct CDR3 sequences, with 11% as singletons. Sample: PBMCs or a T cell subset sorted from them (not recorded which). The origin of the receptors is a man younger than 30 who had mild COVID-19 (a few samples of this study predate the infection). Cell type and time point are not known.

This clonotype was observed at least ten times. This chain connects TRBV7-2 to TRBJ1-5; D is ambiguous. CDR3 size: 15 residues. Trimming removed 6 bases at V and 6 bases at J, with 18 bases between. Germline-derived CDR1 and CDR2 are SGHTA and FQGNSA. CDR3 DNA: TGTGCCAGCAGGCTACTTTCAGGAGGGCCTCAGCCCCAGCATTTT. This gives the protein CASRLLSGGPQPQHF.

The rearrangement joins TRBV7-3 to TRBJ2-1; D might be TRBD2 (6 bases). This CDR3 has 14 amino acids. The V end was cut by 5 bases, the J end by 6 bases, with 14 bases between. CDR1 is SGHTA, CDR2 FQGTGA, per germline. CDR3 in DNA: TGTGCCAGCAGCCCTCTCGGGGGAGGCAATGAGCAGTTCTTC. It encodes CASSPLGGGNEQFF.

This clonotype was detected only a few times. The CDR3, as DNA: TGTGCCAGCAGCCAAGGGGCTTGGACCTACAATGAGCAGTTCTTC. Its protein product is CASSQGAWTYNEQFF. The chain is built from TRBV14 and TRBJ2-1; D is unclear. This CDR3 is built from 15 residues. With 1 base removed from V and 2 bases from J, the gap between germline ends came to 9 bases. Germline V CDR1 and CDR2: SGHDN, FVKESK.

The J gene is TRBJ1-2, the V gene TRBV14, with D perhaps TRBD1 (6 bases). V was shortened by 0 bases and J by 8 bases, with 16 bases between the two germline ends. Germline V lookup: CDR1 SGHDN, CDR2 FVKESK. The CDR3 length is 15 residues. The CDR3 loop reads CASSQDIIIRGGYTF. CDR3 nucleotides: TGTGCCAGCAGCCAAGATATAATCATCAGGGGCGGCTACACCTTC.

The genes are TRBV11-2 and TRBJ2-1; TRBD2 agrees at 12 bases. Germline-derived CDR1 and CDR2 are SGHAT and FQNNGV. V dropped 5 bases and J dropped 13; count of bases not matched to a gene: 12. The CDR3 is 15 amino acids. The CDR3 sequence is CASSPEITSGGPQFF. The CDR3 region has the DNA TGTGCCAGCAGCCCCGAAATTACTAGCGGGGGGCCCCAGTTCTTC.

This clonotype showed up many times. The rearrangement links TRBV5-1 to TRBJ2-7; no clear D. From germline, CDR1 is SGHRS and CDR2 YFSETQ. There are 12 residues in the CDR3. V lost 0 bases and J 5 bases, leaving 6 bases between the germline ends. This CDR3 is CASSLEVNEQYF. CDR3 DNA sequence: TGCGCCAGCAGCTTGGAGGTTAACGAGCAGTACTTC.

There are a few counts of this clonotype. V is TRBV6-5 and J is TRBJ2-7, with D perhaps TRBD2 (5 bases). Germline values: CDR1 MNHEY, CDR2 SVGAGI. V was shortened by 0 bases and J by 7 bases, with 13 bases between the two germline ends. The CDR3 has 14 residues. The CDR3, as DNA: TGTGCCAGCAGTTACTCGCCCGGGGAAGGGGAGCAGTACGTC. This codes for CASSYSPGEGEQYV.

The J gene is TRBJ2-7, the V gene TRBV6-4; D uncertain. The germline V gene encodes CDR1 MRHNA and CDR2 SNTAGT. V lost 8 bases and J 3 bases, leaving 14 bases between the germline ends. The length of the CDR3 is 13 residues. CDR3 nucleotide sequence: TGTGCCAGCGCGAGAGATCCCGGCTACGAGCAGTACTTC. It is translated as CASARDPGYEQYF.

V and J are TRBV6-5 and TRBJ1-6; D may be TRBD1 (5 bases). The V gene's germline CDR1 is MNHEY and CDR2 SVGAGI. V gave up 5 bases and J gave up 6 bases, with 20 bases separating them. The CDR3 length is 17 residues. The CDR3, as DNA: TGTGCCAGCAGTCGAATCCGATTCCGGGACGGTAATTCACCCCTCCACTTT. This codes for CASSRIRFRDGNSPLHF.

The genes are TRBV5-1 and TRBJ1-6; D is possibly TRBD1 (5 bases). This CDR3 comprises 15 residues. From germline, CDR1 is SGHRS and CDR2 YFSETQ. Deletions cut 0 bases from V and 8 bases from J, with 12 bases between. This CDR3 is CASSLDGGEDSPLHF. CDR3 DNA: TGCGCCAGCAGCTTGGACGGGGGAGAGGATTCACCCCTCCACTTT.

V is TRBV4-3 and J is TRBJ1-1; 8 bases map to TRBD1. This CDR3 comprises 17 residues. The V gene's germline CDR1 is LGHNA and CDR2 YSLEER. The J segment lost 5 bases and the V segment lost 3 bases, leaving 14 bases of the junction unmatched. CDR3 residues: CASSQNRLQGAGTEAFF. The CDR3 DNA follows: TGCGCCAGCAGCCAGAACCGCCTCCAGGGGGCAGGGACTGAAGCTTTCTTT.

V gene TRBV7-9 combines with J gene TRBJ2-5; D gene unclear. CDR1 is SEHNR, CDR2 FQNEAQ, per germline (reference sequence). V dropped 5 bases and J dropped 1 base, with 17 bases sitting between them. The CDR3 contains 16 residues. CDR3 bases: TGTGCCAGCAGCCCATTTGGTGGCAGGATCCAAGAGACCCAGTACTTC. Translation gives CASSPFGGRIQETQYF.

This clonotype was seen only a few times. This chain joins TRBV7-3 and TRBJ2-7; possibly TRBD1 or TRBD2 for D (5 bases each). The CDR3 is 13 amino acids. CDR1 and CDR2 (germline): SGHTA, FQGTGA. V was trimmed by 8 bases and J by 1 base, leaving 12 bases between them. The CDR3 DNA follows: TGTGCCAGCGCAAGGGACGGATCCTACGAGCAGTACTTC. It is translated as CASARDGSYEQYF.

In this sample, this clonotype is medium-sized. The V and J genes are TRBV6-4 and TRBJ2-2, with D perhaps matching TRBD1 (5 bases). The V and J ends lost 2 bases and 4 bases respectively, with 5 bases between them. There are 13 residues in the CDR3. In germline, CDR1 is MRHNA, CDR2 SNTAGT. The CDR3 here is CASSDRGTGELFF. CDR3 sequence (DNA): TGTGCCAGCAGTGACAGGGGCACCGGGGAGCTGTTTTTT.

In its sample, this clonotype was seen many times. J is TRBJ2-7 and V is TRBV20-1; 9 nucleotides match TRBD1. Trimming at V came to 7 bases and at J to 3 bases, leaving 16 bases not matched to a gene. This CDR3 is built from 16 residues. Germline V CDR1 and CDR2: DFQATT, SNEGSKA (reference sequence). The CDR3 here is CSVSNSPGQGDYEQYV. In nucleotides, the CDR3 is TGCAGTGTCTCGAACTCTCCGGGACAGGGAGACTACGAGCAGTACGTC.

The V gene is TRBV5-1, the J gene TRBJ2-4, with 8 bases that match TRBD1. The trim removed 4 bases at V and 9 bases at J, leaving 9 bases unmatched. The CDR3 has 14 residues. Germline V gives CDR1 SGHRS, CDR2 YFSETQ. DNA of the CDR3: TGCGCCAGCAGCCCCGTCCAGGGGGCTGGCATTCAGTACTTC. This sequence encodes CASSPVQGAGIQYF.

This clonotype was observed once. The chain employs TRBV6-6 and TRBJ1-5; D unclear. This CDR3 contains 11 residues. Germline V gene data show CDR1 as MNHNY and CDR2 as SVGAGI (reference sequence). Deletions cut 2 bases from V and 8 bases from J, with 4 bases between. CDR3 protein: CASSYPEPQHF. The CDR3 DNA sequence: TGTGCCAGCAGTTACCCAGAGCCCCAGCATTTT.

V gene TRBV11-2 combines with J gene TRBJ2-2; a weak D match, TRBD1 (5 bases). Germline V gene sequence: CDR1 SGHAT, CDR2 FQNNGV. This CDR3 is 14 amino acids long. With 7 bases removed from V and 8 bases from J, the gap between germline ends came to 17 bases. CDR3 nucleotides: TGTGCCAGCAAGGGTCGCAGGGTAGGAGGGGAGCTGTTTTTT. This gives the protein CASKGRRVGGELFF.

The chain combines TRBV3-1 with TRBJ1-1; a possible D gene is TRBD1 (6 bases). With 4 bases removed from V and 6 bases from J, the gap between germline ends came to 9 bases. CDR3 length: 12 residues. The germline V gene encodes CDR1 LGHDT and CDR2 YNNKEL (reference sequence). CDR3 nucleotide sequence: TGTGCCAGCAGCCCCACAGGGTCTGAAGCTTTCTTT. This sequence encodes CASSPTGSEAFF. Full variable domain (outside the CDR3, taken from reference TRBV3-1 and TRBJ1-1): DTAVSQTPKYLVTQMGNDKSIKCEQNLGHDTMYWYKQDSKKFLKIMFSYNNKELIINETVPNRFSPKSPDKAHLNLHINSLELGDSAVYFCASSPTGSEAFFGQGTRLTVV.

In this sample, this clonotype turned up a few times. The rearrangement links TRBV7-8 to TRBJ2-5; 7 bases are shared with TRBD1. V gave up 2 bases and J gave up 2 bases; unmatched junction bases: 5. The CDR3 totals 15 residues. CDR1 is SGHVS, CDR2 FQNEAQ, per germline. CDR3 DNA sequence: TGTGCCAGCAGCTTATATTCCAGGGGGCAAGAGACCCAGTACTTC. It specifies CASSLYSRGQETQYF.

This clonotype has at least ten counts. This chain uses TRBV6-5 with TRBJ1-1, with 8 bases matching TRBD1. Germline-derived CDR1 and CDR2 are MNHEY and SVGAGI. The V gene end was trimmed by 2 bases and the J gene end by 7 bases; junction bases not matched to a gene: 6. The CDR3 has 14 residues. CDR3 DNA sequence: TGTGCCAGCAGTTACGCTGGACAGGGTGTTGAAGCTTTCTTT. Protein sequence: CASSYAGQGVEAFF.